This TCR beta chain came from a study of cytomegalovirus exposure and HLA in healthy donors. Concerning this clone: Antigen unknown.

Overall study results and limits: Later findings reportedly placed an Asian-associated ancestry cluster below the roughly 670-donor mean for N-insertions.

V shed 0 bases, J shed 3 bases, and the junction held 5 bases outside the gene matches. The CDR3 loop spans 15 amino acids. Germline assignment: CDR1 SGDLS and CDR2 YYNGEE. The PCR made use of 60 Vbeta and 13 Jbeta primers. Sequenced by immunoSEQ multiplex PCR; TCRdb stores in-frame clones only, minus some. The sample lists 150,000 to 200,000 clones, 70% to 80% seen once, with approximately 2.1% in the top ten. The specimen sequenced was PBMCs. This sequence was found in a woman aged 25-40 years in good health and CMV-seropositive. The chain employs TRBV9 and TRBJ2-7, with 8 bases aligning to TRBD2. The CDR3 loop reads CASSVGAGGIYEQYF. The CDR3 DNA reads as TGTGCCAGCAGCGTAGGGGCGGGAGGAATCTACGAGCAGTACTTC.